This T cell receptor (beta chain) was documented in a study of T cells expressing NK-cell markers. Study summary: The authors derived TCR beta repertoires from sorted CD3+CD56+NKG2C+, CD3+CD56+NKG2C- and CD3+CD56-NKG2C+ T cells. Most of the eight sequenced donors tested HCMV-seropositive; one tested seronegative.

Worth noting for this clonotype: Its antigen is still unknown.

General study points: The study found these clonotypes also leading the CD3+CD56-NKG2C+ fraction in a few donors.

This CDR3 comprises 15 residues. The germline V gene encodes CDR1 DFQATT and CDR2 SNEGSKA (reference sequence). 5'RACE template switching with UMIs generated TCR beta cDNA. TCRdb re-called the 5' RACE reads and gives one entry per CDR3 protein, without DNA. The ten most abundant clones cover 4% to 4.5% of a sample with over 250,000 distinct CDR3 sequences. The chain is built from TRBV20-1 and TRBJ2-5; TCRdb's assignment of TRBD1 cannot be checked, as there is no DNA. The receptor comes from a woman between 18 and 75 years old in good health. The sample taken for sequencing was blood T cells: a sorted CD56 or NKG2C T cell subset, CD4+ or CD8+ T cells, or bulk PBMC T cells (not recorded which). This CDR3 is CSAIRDRGFRETQYF.